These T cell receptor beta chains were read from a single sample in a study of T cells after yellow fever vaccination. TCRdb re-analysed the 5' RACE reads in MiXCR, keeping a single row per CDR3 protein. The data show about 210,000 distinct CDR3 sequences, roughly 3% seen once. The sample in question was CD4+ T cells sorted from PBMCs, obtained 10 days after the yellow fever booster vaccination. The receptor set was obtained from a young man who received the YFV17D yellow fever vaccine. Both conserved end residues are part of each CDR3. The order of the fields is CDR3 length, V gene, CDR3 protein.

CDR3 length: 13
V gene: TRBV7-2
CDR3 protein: CASSPRTFGGYTF

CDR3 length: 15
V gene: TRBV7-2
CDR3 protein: CASSPGFKSDQPQHF

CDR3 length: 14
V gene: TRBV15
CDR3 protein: CATSGVGAGGEAFF

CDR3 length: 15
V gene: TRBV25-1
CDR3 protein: CASSESEGWNSPLHF

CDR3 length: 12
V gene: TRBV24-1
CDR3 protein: CATTRRLFGYTF

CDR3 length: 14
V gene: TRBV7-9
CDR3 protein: CASSLSPTETEAFF

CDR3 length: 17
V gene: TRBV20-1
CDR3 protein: CSARDPLRGGNYNEQFF

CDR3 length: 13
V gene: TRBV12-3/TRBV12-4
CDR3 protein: CASSSTGTTEAFF

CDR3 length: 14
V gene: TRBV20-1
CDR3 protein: CSARDVQGFSGYTF

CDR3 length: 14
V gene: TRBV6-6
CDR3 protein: CASSYSTLEKPQHF

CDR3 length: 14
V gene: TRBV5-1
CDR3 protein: CASSLNSLDNEQFF

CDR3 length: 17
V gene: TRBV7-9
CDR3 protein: CASSLAGGRGWLTEAFF

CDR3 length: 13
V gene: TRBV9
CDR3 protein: CASSAGFQETQYF

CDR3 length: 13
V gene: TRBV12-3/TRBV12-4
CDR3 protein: CASSLHSRYEQYF

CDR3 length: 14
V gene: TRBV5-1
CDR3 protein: CASSPTVGLYGYTF

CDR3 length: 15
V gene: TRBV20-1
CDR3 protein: CSASGWGALQETQYF

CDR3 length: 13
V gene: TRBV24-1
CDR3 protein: CATRDSSYNEQFF

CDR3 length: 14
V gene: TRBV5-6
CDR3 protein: CASSLRARGTEAFF

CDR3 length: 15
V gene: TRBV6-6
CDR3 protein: CASRGLVGPNTEAFF

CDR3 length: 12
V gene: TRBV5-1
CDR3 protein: CASSFERSVEFF

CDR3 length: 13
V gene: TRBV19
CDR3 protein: CASSITGVYEQYF

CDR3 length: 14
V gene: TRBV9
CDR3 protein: CASSPQNSGNTIYF

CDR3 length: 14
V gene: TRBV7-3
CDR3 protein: CASSLTRTGTPLHF

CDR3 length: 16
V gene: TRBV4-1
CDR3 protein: CASSQGRGQGDQPQHF

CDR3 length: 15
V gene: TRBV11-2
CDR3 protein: CASSEDRDTPGGYTF

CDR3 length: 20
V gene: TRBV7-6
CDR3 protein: CASSLTSGIPRQGTNYGYTF

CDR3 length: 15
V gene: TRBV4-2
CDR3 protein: CASSQEGSGHNEQFF

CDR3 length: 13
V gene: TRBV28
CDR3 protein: CASKKPGQGAAFF

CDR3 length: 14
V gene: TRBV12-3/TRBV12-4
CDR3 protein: CASGGQAGATEAFF

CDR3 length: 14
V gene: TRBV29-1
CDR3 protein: CSTRLAGFADTQYF

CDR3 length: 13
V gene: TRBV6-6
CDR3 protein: CASRRDSDGTQYF

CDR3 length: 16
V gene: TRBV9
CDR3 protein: CASSVTPSDSNYGYTF

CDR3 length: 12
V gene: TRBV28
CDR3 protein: CAIGLAVETQYF

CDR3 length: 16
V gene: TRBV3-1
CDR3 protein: CASSNSNGRRNQPQHF

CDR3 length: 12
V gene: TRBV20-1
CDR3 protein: CSASGGYRGYTF

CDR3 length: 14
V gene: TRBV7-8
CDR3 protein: CASSLIPGGTEAFF

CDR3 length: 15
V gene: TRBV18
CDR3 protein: CASSNRQGSNEKLFF

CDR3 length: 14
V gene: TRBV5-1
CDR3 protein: CASSLQGVTDTQYF

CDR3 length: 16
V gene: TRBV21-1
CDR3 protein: CASSKSRTGIYTEAFF

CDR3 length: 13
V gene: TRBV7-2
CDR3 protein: CASTSRREETQYF

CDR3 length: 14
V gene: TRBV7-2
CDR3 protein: CASSLRGGGDTQYF